The clone carrying this TCR beta chain showed up just once. What it binds is not known. Germline loops: CDR1 SGHNT, CDR2 YYREEE (reference sequence). Trimming left V 2 bases short and J 1 base short, with 10 bases between. The CDR3 has 14 residues. Vbeta (60) and Jbeta (13) primers were used in the PCR. The table came from immunoSEQ multiplex PCR; TCRdb's copy has only in-frame clones and leaves some out. The table records roughly 170,000 clones, 84% of them present only once. This sample is part of a study of cytomegalovirus exposure and HLA in healthy donors. Whole-study findings and limits: TCR beta V- and J-gene trimming was later associated with a missense DCLRE1C variant.

The gene calls are TRBV5-4 and TRBJ2-7, with D tentatively TRBD2 (5 bases). This clonotype originated in a girl aged 10-17 years in good health and CMV-seropositive. The sample was PBMCs. DNA for the CDR3: TGTGCCAGCAGCTTTGGCGGACTTTCCTACGAGCAGTACTTC. It is translated as CASSFGGLSYEQYF.